The clone carrying this T cell receptor beta chain occurred once. The antigen is not known. This CDR3 is 16 amino acids long. Deletions cut 3 bases from V and 0 bases from J, with 11 bases between. CDR1 is MDHEN, CDR2 SYDVKM, per germline. The data belong to a study of shared clonotypes between healthy human individuals. Per the study methods: With immunoSEQ giving junction-only sequences and no quality scores, filtering differed. Assay: immunoSEQ multiplex PCR; the TCRdb copy retains only in-frame clones and omits some. That table supplies the V and J calls and clone size; D and trimming were determined from the DNA. The sample shows around 1,900,000 clones, about 94% of them seen only once. As defined, naive CD8 cells were CD45RO-negative and positively selected for CCR7, with terminally differentiated effector memory CD45RA+ cells excluded. There were only Caucasian adults among the donors, and all lived in Nashville, Tennessee.

Study findings and constraints: The study drew on few donors, limiting represented genetic and exposure-history diversity.

The rearrangement uses TRBV28 and TRBJ1-4; D unclear. The TCR originated in a man between 18 and 29 years old in good health. Some clones in this sample may be carry-over from other donors' samples. What was sequenced was naive CD8+ T cells from PBMCs. CDR3 coding DNA: TGTGCCAGCAGTTTGGACGGCTCCTCAACTAATGAAAAACTGTTTTTT. Its translation: CASSLDGSSTNEKLFF. Based on the CDR3 plus reference TRBV28 and TRBJ1-4, the full variable domain is DVKVTQSSRYLVKRTGEKVFLECVQDMDHENMFWYRQDPGLGLRLIYFSYDVKMKEKGDIPEGYSVSREKKERFSLILESASTNQTSMYLCASSLDGSSTNEKLFFGSGTQLSVL.